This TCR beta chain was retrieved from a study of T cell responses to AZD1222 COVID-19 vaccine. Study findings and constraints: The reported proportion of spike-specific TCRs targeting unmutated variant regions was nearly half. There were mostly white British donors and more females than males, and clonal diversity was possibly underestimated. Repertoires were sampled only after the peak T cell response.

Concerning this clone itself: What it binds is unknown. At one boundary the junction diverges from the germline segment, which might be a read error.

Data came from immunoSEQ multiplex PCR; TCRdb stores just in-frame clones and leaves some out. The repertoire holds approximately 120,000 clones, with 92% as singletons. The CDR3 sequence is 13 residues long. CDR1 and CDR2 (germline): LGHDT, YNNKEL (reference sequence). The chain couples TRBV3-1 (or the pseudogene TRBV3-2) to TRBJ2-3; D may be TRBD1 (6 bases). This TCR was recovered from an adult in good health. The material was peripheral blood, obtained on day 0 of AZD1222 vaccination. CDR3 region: CASNLGQQGPLHF. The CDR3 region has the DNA TGTGCCAGCAACTTAGGACAGCAAGGTCCCTTGCATTTT.